The 4 T cell receptor beta chains given below trace back to one sample, sequenced in a study of cytomegalovirus exposure and HLA in healthy donors. TCRdb's copy holds only in-frame clones and misses some; the assay was immunoSEQ multiplex PCR. The sample consists of under 200,000 clones, roughly 89% of them appearing once. Sequenced material: PBMCs. Receptor source: a woman aged 18-35 years in good health and CMV-seropositive.

The V call is TRBV7-2, the J call TRBJ1-2; 7 nucleotides match TRBD1. The CDR3 spans 17 residues. Trimming removed 5 bases from V and 5 bases from J; junction bases left unmatched: 17. The V gene's germline CDR1 is SGHTA and CDR2 FQGNSA. In DNA, the CDR3 is TGTGCCAGCAGCGCCCTCCCGTCGGGGACAGATACTTATGGCTACACCTTC. It codes for CASSALPSGTDTYGYTF.

This sequence joins TRBV7-2 and TRBJ1-2; 7 bases map to TRBD1. Losses at the gene ends were 1 base for V and 4 bases for J; bases not matched to a gene: 9. The CDR3 runs to 16 residues. Germline-derived CDR1 and CDR2 are SGHTA and FQGNSA. The CDR3 sequence is CASSLGRGTELYGYTF. Written as DNA, the CDR3 is TGTGCCAGCAGCTTAGGCCGCGGGACAGAGCTCTATGGCTACACCTTC.

The CDR3 nucleotides are TGTGCCAGCAGCGTTCAACCGGGTCCCCAAGAGACCCAGTACTTC. Translating gives CASSVQPGPQETQYF. The chain carries TRBV9 and TRBJ2-5; D remains ambiguous. The V gene lost 2 bases and the J gene lost 1 base, with 12 bases spanning the gap. The CDR3 is 15 amino acids. Germline loops: CDR1 SGDLS, CDR2 YYNGEE.

The chain uses TRBV9 and TRBJ2-3; 9 bases are a match to TRBD2. The CDR3 extends over 16 amino acids. Germline lookup yields CDR1 SGDLS and CDR2 YYNGEE. After removal of 0 bases from V and 2 bases from J, the junction contained 4 bases not matched to a gene. This CDR3 is CASSVGGTSLTDTQYF. The CDR3 nucleotides read TGTGCCAGCAGCGTAGGTGGGACTAGCCTCACAGATACGCAGTATTTT.